This TCR beta chain was documented in a study of blood T cell repertoires in COVID-19. Looking at the study overall: The United States, Italy and Spain were the sources of the acute and convalescent COVID-19 samples. Sources were T cells, B-cell-depleted T cells, or PBMCs; the material itself was cDNA or gDNA.

In this sample, this clone turned up a few times. Authors' analysis steps: Reference gene primers were amplified, and this amplification served to estimate nucleated cell counts. The method was immunoSEQ multiplex PCR; TCRdb's version includes in-frame clones alone and lacks a portion of them. That table is the source of V, J and clone size, and D and trimming were worked out from the DNA. The table has approximately 180,000 clones, around 87% seen once. V lost 0 bases, J lost 5 bases, and 5 bases stayed unmatched. Germline-derived CDR1 and CDR2 are SGDLS and YYNGEE. The CDR3 length is 15 residues. The chain links TRBV9 to TRBJ2-5; 9 bases fit TRBD2. The clonotype was recovered from a man aged 35 to 55 with active or convalescent COVID-19. The sample was peripheral blood. The CDR3 spells CASSVGVAGVETQYF. The CDR3 coding sequence is TGTGCCAGCAGCGTAGGAGTAGCGGGGGTGGAGACCCAGTACTTC.